The present entry profiles one TCR beta chain with its context. What it recognizes is unknown. The PCR ran on 60 Vbeta and 13 Jbeta primers. In the source study's methods: Unique TCR beta chains numbered approximately 80 million in a later analysis, with around 11 million shared. Profiling relied on immunoSEQ multiplex PCR, and the TCRdb table lists in-frame clones only, not all of them. The DNA gave D and trimming, while V, J and clone size come from that table. The data show some 120,000 clones, 75% to 90% seen once. This CDR3 region has 13 residues. Trimming cost V 0 bases and J 6 bases, with 9 bases left between them. Germline V gene sequence: CDR1 ENHRY, CDR2 SYGVKD. This sample is part of a study of cytomegalovirus exposure and HLA in healthy donors. Study outcomes and limitations: Some public TCRs appeared in many individuals, while most sequences were rare. A later analysis linked a missense variant in DCLRE1C to the trimming of TCR beta V and J genes. Sequencing likely generated an artifact that appeared as a cluster of highly shared sequence variants.

This chain links TRBV10-3 with TRBJ2-7, with TRBD1 as a possible D gene (5 bases). This TCR came from a man aged 18-30 years in good health and CMV-seropositive. Material for sequencing was PBMCs. This chain's CDR3 is CAISESPGSEQYF. CDR3 DNA: TGTGCCATCAGTGAGTCGCCAGGGTCCGAGCAGTACTTC.